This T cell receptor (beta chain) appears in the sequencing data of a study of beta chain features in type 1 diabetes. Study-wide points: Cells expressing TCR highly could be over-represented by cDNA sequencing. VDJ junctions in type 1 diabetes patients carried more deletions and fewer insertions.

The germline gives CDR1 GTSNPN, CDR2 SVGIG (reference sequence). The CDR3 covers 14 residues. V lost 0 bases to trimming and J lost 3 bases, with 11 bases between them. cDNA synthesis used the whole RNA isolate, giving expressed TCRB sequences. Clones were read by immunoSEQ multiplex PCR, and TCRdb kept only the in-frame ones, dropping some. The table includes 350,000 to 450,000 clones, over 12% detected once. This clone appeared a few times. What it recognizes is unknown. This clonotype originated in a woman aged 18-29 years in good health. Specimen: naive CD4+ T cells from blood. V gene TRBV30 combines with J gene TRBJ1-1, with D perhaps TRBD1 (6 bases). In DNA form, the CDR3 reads TGTGCCTGGAGTGTTCAGGGGCCGCACACTGAAGCTTTCTTT. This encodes CAWSVQGPHTEAFF.